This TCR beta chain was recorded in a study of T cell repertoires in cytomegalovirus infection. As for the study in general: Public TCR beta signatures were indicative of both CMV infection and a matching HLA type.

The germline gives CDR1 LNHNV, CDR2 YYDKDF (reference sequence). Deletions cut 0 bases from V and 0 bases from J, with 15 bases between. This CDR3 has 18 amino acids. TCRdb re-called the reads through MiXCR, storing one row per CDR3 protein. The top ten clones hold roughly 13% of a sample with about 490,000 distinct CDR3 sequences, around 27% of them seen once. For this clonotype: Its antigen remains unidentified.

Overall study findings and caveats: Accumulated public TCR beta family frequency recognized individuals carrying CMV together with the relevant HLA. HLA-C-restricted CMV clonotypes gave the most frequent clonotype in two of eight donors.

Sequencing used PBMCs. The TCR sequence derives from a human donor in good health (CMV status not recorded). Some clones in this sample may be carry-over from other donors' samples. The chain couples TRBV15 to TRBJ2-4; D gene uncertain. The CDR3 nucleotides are TGTGCCACCAGCAGAGATCCGATCGGGTCTCTAGCCAAAAACATTCAGTACTTC. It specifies CATSRDPIGSLAKNIQYF.